This T cell receptor beta chain emerged from a study of blood T cell repertoires in COVID-19. Study at large: Sites in the United States, Italy and Spain provided acute and convalescent COVID-19 samples. PBMCs, B-cell-depleted T cells, or T cells provided the cDNA or gDNA that made up the material.

The ends were cut back, 5 bases at V and 1 base at J, with 20 bases in the middle. CDR1 is LNHDA and CDR2 is SQIVND in the germline V gene (reference sequence). The CDR3 is 17 residues long. Per the study methods: By means of reference gene primer amplification, nucleated cell counts were estimated. TCRdb keeps only in-frame clones here, not all; method: immunoSEQ multiplex PCR. V and J calls and clone size follow that table, whereas D and trimming were derived from the DNA. The sample has under 200,000 clones; 86% are singletons. This TCR was recovered from a man in his 60s with acute or convalescent COVID-19. The rearrangement joins TRBV19 to TRBJ2-5, with D tentatively TRBD1 (6 bases). Sequencing used peripheral blood. CDR3 sequence (DNA): TGTGCCAGTAGTTCCAGGGGTTATGGCGGAATCCAAGAGACCCAGTACTTC. Translating gives CASSSRGYGGIQETQYF. Supplemented by reference TRBV19 and TRBJ2-5, the full variable domain reads DGGITQSPKYLFRKEGQNVTLSCEQNLNHDAMYWYRQDPGQGLRLIYYSQIVNDFQKGDIAEGYSVSREKKESFPLTVTSAQKNPTAFYLCASSSRGYGGIQETQYFGPGTRLLVL.